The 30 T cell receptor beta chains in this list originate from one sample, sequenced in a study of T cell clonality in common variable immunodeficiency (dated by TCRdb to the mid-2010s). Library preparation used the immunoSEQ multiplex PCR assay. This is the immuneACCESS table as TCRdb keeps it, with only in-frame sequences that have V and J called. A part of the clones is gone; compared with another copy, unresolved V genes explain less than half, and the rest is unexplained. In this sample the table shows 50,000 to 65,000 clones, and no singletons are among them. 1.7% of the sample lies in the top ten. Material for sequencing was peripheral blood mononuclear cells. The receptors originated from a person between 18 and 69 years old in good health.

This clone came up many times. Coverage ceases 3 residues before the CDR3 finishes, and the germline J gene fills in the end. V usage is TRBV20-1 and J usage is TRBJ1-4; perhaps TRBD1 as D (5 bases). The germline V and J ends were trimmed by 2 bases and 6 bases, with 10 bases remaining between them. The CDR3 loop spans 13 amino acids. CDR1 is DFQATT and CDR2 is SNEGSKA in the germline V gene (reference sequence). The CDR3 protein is CSARRQGDEKLFF. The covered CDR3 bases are TGCAGTGCTAGACGGCAGGGTGATGAAAAA.

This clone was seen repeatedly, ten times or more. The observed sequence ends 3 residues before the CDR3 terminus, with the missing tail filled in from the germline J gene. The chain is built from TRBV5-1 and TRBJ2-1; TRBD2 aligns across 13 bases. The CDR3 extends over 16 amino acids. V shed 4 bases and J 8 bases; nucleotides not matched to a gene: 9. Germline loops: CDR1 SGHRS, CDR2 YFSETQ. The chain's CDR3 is CASSPIGLAGVHEQFF. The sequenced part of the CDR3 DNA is TGCGCCAGCAGCCCCATAGGACTAGCGGGAGTCCATGAG.

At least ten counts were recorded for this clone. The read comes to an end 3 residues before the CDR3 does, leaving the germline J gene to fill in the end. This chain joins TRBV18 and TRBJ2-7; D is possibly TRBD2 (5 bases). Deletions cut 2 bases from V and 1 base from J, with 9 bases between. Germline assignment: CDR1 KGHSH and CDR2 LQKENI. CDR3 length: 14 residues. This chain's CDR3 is CASSPDPGSYEQYF. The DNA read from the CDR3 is TGTGCCAGCTCACCAGATCCGGGGTCCTACGAG.

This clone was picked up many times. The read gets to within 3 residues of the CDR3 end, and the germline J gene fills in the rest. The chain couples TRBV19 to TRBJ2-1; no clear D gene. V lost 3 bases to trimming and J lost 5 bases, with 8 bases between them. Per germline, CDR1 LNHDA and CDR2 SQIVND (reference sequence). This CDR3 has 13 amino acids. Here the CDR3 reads CASSMVLNNEQFF. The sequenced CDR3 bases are TGTGCCAGTAGTATGGTACTTAACAATGAG.

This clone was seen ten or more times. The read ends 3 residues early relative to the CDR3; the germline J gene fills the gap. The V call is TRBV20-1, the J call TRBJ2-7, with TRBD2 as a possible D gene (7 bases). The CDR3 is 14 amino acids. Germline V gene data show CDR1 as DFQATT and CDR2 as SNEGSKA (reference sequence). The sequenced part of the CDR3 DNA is TGCAGCCCTGGGGGGGCGGGACGAACCTACGAG. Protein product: CSPGGAGRTYE. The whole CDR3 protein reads CSPGGAGRTYEQYF.

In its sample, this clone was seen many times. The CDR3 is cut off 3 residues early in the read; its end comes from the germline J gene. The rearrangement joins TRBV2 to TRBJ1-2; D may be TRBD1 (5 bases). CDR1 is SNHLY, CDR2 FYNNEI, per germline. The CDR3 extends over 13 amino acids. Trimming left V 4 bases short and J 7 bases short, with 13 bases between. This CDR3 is CASSVEQVGGYTF. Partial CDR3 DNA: TGTGCCAGCAGTGTCGAACAGGTTGGTGGC.

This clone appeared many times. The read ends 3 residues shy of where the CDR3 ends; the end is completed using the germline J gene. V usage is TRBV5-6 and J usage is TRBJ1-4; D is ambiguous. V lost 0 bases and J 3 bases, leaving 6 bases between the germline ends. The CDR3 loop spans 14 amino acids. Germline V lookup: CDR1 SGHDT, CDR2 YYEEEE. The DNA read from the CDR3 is TGTGCCAGCAGCTTGGGGTGGCCTAATGAAAAA. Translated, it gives CASSLGWPNEK. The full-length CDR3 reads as CASSLGWPNEKLFF.

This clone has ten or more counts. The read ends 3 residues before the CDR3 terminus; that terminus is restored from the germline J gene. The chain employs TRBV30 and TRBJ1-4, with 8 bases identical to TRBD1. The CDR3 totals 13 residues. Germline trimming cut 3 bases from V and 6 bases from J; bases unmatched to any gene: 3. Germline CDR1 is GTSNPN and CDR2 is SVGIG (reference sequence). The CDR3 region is CAWRTGVYEKLFF. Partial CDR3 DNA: TGTGCCTGGAGGACAGGGGTCTATGAAAAA.

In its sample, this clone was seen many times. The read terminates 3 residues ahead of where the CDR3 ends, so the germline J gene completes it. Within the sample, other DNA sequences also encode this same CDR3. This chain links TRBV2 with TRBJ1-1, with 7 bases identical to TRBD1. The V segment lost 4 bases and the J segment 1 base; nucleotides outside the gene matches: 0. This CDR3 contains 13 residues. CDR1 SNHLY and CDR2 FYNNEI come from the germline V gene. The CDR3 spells CASSGQGNTEAFF. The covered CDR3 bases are TGTGCCAGCAGTGGACAGGGGAACACTGAA.

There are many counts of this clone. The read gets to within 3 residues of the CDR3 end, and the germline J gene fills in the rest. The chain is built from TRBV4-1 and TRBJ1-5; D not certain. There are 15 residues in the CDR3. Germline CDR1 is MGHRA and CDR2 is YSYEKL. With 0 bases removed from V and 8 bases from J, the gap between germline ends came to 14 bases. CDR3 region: CASSQEMVPAEPQHF. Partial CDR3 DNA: TGCGCCAGCAGCCAAGAGATGGTCCCGGCGGAGCCC.

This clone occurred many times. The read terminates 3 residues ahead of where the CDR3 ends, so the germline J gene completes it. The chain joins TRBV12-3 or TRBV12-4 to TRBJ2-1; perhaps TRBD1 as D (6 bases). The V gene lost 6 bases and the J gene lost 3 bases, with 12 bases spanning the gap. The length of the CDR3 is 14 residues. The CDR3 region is CASSSDRYYNEQFF. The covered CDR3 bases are TGTGCCAGCAGCTCCGACAGGTACTACAATGAG.

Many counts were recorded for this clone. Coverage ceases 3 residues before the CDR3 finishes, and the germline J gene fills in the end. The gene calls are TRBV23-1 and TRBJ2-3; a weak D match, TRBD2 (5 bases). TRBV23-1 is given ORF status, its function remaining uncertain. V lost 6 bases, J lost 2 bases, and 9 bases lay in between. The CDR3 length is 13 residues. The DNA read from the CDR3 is TGCGCCAGCAGGACGACTAACACAGATACG. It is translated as CASRTTNTDT. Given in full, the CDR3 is CASRTTNTDTQYF.

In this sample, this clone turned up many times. The CDR3 loop reads CASSAGQGAADTQYF. CDR3 DNA (partial): TGTGCCAGCTCCGCGGGACAGGGGGCTGCAGATACG. This chain connects TRBV18 to TRBJ2-3; 12 bases map to TRBD1. The read stops 3 residues short of the end of the CDR3; the missing end is completed from the germline J gene. Per germline, CDR1 KGHSH and CDR2 LQKENI. Trimming at V came to 6 bases and at J to 4 bases, leaving 5 bases not matched to a gene. The CDR3 loop spans 15 amino acids.

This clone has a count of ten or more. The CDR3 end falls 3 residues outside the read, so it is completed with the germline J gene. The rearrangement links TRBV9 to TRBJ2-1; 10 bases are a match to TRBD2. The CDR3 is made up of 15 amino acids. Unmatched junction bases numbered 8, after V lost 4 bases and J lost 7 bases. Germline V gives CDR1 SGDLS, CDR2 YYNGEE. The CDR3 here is CASSPRGAGGNEQFF. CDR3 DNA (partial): TGTGCCAGCAGCCCCCGGGGAGCGGGAGGGAATGAG.

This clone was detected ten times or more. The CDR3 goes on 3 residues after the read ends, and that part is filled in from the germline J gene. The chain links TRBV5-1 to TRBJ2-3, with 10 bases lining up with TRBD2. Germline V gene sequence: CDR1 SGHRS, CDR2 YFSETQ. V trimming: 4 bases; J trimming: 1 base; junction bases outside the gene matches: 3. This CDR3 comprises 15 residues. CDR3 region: CASSGGLAGTDTQYF. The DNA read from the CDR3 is TGCGCCAGCAGCGGCGGACTAGCGGGCACAGATACG.

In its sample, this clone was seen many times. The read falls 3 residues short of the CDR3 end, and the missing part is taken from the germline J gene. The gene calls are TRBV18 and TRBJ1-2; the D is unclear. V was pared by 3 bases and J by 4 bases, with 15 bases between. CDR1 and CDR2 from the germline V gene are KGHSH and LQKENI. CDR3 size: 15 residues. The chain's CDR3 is CASSPYRKFSYGYTF. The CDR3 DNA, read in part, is TGTGCCAGCTCACCCTATCGCAAGTTTAGCTATGGC.

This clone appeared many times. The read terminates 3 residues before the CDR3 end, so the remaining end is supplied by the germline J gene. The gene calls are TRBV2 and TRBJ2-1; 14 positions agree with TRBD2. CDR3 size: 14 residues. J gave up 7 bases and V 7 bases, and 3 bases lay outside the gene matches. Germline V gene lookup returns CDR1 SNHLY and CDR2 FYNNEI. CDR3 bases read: TGTGCCAGCACCGGGACTAGCGGGAGAAATGAG. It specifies CASTGTSGRNE. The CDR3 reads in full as CASTGTSGRNEQFF.

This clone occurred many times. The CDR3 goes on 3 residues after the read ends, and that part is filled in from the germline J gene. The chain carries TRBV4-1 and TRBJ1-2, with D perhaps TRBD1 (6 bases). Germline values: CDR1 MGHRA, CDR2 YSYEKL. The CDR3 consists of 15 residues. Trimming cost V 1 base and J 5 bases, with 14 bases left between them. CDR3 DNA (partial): TGCGCCAGCAGCCAAGGTACAGCAGGGGTTTATGGC. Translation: CASSQGTAGVYG. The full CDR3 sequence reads CASSQGTAGVYGYTF.

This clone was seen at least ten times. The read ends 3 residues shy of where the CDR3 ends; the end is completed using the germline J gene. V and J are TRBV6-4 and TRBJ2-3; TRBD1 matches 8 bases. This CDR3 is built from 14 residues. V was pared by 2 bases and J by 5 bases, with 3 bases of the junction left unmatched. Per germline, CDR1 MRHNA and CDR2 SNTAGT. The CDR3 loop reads CASSDGTGGDTQYF. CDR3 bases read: TGTGCCAGCAGTGACGGGACAGGAGGAGATACG.

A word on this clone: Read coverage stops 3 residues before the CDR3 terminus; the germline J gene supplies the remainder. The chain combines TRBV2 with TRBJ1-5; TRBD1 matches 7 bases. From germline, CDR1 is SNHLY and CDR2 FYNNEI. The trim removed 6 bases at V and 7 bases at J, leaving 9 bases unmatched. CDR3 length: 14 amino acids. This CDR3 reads CASSNRGFGQPQHF. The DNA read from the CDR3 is TGTGCCAGCAGCAACAGGGGATTCGGGCAGCCC.

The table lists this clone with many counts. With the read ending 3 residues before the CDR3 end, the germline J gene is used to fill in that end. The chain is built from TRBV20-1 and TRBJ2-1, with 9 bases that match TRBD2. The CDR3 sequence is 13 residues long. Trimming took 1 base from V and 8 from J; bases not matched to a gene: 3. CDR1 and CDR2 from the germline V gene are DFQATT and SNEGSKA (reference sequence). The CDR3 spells CSARVLAGYEQFF. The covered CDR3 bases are TGCAGTGCTAGAGTGCTAGCGGGATATGAG.

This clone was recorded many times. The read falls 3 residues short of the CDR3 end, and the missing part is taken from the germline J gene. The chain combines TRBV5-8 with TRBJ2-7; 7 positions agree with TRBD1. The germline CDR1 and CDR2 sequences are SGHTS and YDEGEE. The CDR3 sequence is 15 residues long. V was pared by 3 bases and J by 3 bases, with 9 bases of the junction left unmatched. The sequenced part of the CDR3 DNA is TGTGCCAGCAGCTCACAGGGGCTTTTGGTCTACGAG. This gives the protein CASSSQGLLVYE. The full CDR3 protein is CASSSQGLLVYEQYF.

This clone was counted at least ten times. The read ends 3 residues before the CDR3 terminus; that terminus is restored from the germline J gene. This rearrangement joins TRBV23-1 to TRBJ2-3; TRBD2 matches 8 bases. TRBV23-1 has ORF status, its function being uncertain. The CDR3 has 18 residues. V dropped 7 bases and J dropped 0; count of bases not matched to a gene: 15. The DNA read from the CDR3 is TGCGCCAGCAACTATATTCGGGGGGGCCATTACAGCACAGATACG. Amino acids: CASNYIRGGHYSTDT. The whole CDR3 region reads CASNYIRGGHYSTDTQYF.

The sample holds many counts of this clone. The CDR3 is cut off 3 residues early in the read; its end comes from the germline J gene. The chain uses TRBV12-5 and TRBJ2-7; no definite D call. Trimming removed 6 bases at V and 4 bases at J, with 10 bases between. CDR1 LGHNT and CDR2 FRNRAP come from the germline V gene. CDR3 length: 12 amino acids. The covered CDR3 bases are TGTGCTAGTGGGACTGATTTTTACGAG. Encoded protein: CASGTDFYE. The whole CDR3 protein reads CASGTDFYEQYF.

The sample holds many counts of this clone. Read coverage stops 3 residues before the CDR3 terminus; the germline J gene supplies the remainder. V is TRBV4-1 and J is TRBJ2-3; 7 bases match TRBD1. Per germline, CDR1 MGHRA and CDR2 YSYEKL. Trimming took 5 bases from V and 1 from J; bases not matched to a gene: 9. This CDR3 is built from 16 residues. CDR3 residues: CASSDPTGPGTDTQYF. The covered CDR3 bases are TGCGCCAGCAGCGACCCGACAGGGCCTGGCACAGATACG.

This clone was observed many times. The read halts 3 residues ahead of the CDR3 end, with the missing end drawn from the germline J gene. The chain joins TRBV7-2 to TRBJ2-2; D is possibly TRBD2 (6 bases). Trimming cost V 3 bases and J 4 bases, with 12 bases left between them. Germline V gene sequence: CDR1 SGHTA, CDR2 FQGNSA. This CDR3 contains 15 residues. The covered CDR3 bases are TGTGCCAGCAGCTTTCGGCAGGGAGGCACCGGGGAG. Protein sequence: CASSFRQGGTGE. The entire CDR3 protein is CASSFRQGGTGELFF.

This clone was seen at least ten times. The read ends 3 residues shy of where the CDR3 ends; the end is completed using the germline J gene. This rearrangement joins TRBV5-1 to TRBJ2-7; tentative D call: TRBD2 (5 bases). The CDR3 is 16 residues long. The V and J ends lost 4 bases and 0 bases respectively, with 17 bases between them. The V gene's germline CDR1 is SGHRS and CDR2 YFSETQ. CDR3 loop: CASSPKSGRSSYEQYF. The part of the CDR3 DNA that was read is TGCGCCAGCAGCCCCAAAAGCGGACGGAGCTCCTACGAG. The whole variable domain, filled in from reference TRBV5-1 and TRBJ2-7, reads KAGVTQTPRYLIKTRGQQVTLSCSPISGHRSVSWYQQTPGQGLQFLFEYFSETQRNKGNFPGRFSGRQFSNSRSEMNVSTLELGDSALYLCASSPKSGRSSYEQYFGPGTRLTVT.

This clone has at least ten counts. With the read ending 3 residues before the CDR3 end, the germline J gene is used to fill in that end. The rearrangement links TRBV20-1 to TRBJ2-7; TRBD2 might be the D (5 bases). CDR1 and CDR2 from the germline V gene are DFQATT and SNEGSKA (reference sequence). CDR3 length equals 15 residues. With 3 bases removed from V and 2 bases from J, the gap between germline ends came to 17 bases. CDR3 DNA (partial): TGCAGTGCTAGGGAGGTCCTAGCTCAAACCTACGAG. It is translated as CSAREVLAQTYE. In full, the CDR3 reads CSAREVLAQTYEQYF.

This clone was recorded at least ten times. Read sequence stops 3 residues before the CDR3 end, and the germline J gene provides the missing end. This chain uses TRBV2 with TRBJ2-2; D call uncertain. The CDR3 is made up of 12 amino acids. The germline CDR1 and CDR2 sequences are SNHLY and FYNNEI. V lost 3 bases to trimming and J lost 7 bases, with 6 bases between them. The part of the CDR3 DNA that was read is TGTGCCAGCAGTGAGGTCGGCGGGGAG. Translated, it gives CASSEVGGE. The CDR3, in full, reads CASSEVGGELFF.

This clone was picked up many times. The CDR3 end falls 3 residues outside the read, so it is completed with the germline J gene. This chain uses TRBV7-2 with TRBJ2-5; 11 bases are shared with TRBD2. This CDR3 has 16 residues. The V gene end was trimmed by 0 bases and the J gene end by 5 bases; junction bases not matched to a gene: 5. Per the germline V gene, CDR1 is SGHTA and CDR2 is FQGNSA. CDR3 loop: CASSLALASGRETQYF. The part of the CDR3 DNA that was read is TGTGCCAGCAGCTTAGCGTTGGCTAGCGGGAGGGAGACC.